The next 8 T cell receptor beta chains were all read from a single sample in a study of tumor and adjacent non-tumor tissue in lung cancer. The template was RNA from unsorted bulk tissue. A modified ARM-PCR protocol with three rounds of nested PCR amplified TCRbeta. TCRdb re-called the multiplex PCR reads with MiXCR, one entry per CDR3 protein. The sample consists of approximately 140,000 distinct CDR3 sequences, approximately 66% of them appearing once. Sequenced: lung tumor tissue. These receptors came from a man aged 55 to 70 with small cell lung cancer.

This rearrangement joins TRBV12-3 or TRBV12-4 to TRBJ1-5, with no clear D. The CDR3 totals 13 residues. V lost 4 bases to trimming and J lost 5 bases, with 9 bases between them. The CDR3 nucleotides are TGTGCCAGCAGTTCTCAGGATTATCAGCCCCAGCATTTT. This sequence encodes CASSSQDYQPQHF.

Written as DNA, the CDR3 is TGTGCCAGTAGTATAGACACTAGCACAGATACGCAGTATTTT. It is translated as CASSIDTSTDTQYF. This chain links TRBV19 with TRBJ2-3; D is uncertain. V was pared by 0 bases and J by 0 bases, with 4 bases between. The CDR3 consists of 14 residues. CDR1 is LNHDA and CDR2 is SQIVND in the germline V gene (reference sequence).

This clonotype was picked up a small number of times. The chain joins TRBV14 to TRBJ1-1; D is ambiguous. CDR1 and CDR2 from the germline V gene are SGHDN and FVKESK. The CDR3 covers 15 residues. Trimming cost V 0 bases and J 1 base, with 9 bases left between them. CDR3 in amino acids: CASSQDGPSNTEAFF. CDR3 in DNA: TGTGCCAGCAGCCAAGACGGACCCTCGAACACTGAAGCTTTCTTT.

This clonotype was counted a single time. One end of the junction fails to match germline, which may point to a read error. The rearrangement joins TRBV20-1 to TRBJ2-7; TRBD2 aligns across 11 bases. Germline V gene lookup returns CDR1 DFQATT and CDR2 SNEGSKA (reference sequence). The CDR3 extends over 15 amino acids. DNA of the CDR3: TGCAATGCTAGGGATGGGACTAGCGGTAGTTACAAGCAGTACTTC. It translates to CNARDGTSGSYKQYF.

The rearrangement joins TRBV4-1 to TRBJ1-5; D remains unclear. CDR3 length: 14 amino acids. The germline CDR1 and CDR2 sequences are MGHRA and YSYEKL. V lost 1 base, J lost 5 bases, and 9 bases lay in between. The CDR3 nucleotides read TGCGCCAGCAGCCAAGGGCAGCGCGATCAGCCCCAGCATTTT. Translation: CASSQGQRDQPQHF.

As regards this clonotype: It may be a read error: a sequence one base away is much more abundant. The rearrangement links TRBV20-1 to TRBJ2-7, with D possibly being TRBD1 or TRBD2 (6 bases each). Germline-derived CDR1 and CDR2 are DFQATT and SNEGSKA (reference sequence). The CDR3 has 13 residues. This CDR3 reads CSADLGGNYGQYF. As DNA, the CDR3 is TGCAGTGCTGATTTAGGGGGGAACTACGGGCAGTACTTC.

A few counts support this clonotype. The genes are TRBV6-5 and TRBJ2-1; D ambiguous. Looked up from germline, CDR1 is MNHEY and CDR2 is SVGAGI. The CDR3 extends over 18 amino acids. Trimming cost V 8 bases and J 8 bases, with 31 bases left between them. CDR3 amino acids: CASPPQIYLYKTGHEQFF. The CDR3 coding sequence is TGTGCCAGCCCGCCTCAGATTTATTTGTATAAAACGGGCCATGAGCAGTTCTTC.

To note about this clonotype: This CDR3 is missing its conserved last phenylalanine or tryptophan, likely due to a read error. The V call is TRBV28, the J call TRBJ2-3, with TRBD2 as a possible D gene (6 bases). The CDR3 length is 17 residues. The V gene's germline CDR1 is MDHEN and CDR2 SYDVKM. V lost 2 bases to trimming and J lost 1 base, with 16 bases between them. This CDR3 reads CASSLRRSSEGTDTQYL. CDR3 in DNA: TGTGCCAGCAGTTTAAGGCGGTCTAGCGAGGGCACAGATACGCAGTATCTT.